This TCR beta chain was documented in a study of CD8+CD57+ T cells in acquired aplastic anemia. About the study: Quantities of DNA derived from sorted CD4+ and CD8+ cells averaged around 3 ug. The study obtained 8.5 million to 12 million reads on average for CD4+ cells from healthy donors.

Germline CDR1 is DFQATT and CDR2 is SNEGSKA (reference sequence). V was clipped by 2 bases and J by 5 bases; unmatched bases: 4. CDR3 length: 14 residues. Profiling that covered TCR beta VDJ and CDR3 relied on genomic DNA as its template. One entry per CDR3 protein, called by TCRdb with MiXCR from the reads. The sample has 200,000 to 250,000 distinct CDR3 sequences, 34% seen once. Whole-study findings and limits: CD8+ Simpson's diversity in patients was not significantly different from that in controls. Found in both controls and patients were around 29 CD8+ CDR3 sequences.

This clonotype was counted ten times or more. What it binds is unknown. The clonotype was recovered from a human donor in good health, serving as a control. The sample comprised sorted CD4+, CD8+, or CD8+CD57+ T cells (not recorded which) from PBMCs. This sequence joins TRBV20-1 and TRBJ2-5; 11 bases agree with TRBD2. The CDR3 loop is CSARLAGGGETQYF. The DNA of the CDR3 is TGCAGTGCTAGACTAGCGGGGGGCGGGGAGACCCAGTACTTC.